This T cell receptor beta chain was captured in a study of cytomegalovirus exposure and HLA in healthy donors. General study results and limits: A previous analysis found most TCR beta V segments productive roughly 87% or roughly 30% of the time. Cytomegalovirus association was listed for approximately 160 TCR beta chains. Links to common viral pathogens appeared, in a later analysis, for several of the most significant clusters.

Turning to this clone: The antigen remains unidentified.

The V gene's germline CDR1 is SGHTA and CDR2 FQGNSA. The CDR3 totals 16 residues. Trimming at V came to 10 bases and at J to 5 bases, leaving 16 bases not matched to a gene. A multiplex PCR was run with 60 Vbeta primers and 13 Jbeta primers. Measured with immunoSEQ multiplex PCR; TCRdb has only the in-frame clones, and not every one. This sample has 60,000 or so clones, with less than 90% found just once. This chain links TRBV7-2 with TRBJ2-2, with 7 bases lining up with TRBD2. The sample was PBMCs. The TCR comes from a female donor in good health and CMV-seronegative. The CDR3 loop reads CATPQRGVPRTGELFF. CDR3 in DNA: TGTGCCACCCCCCAACGGGGGGTTCCGAGGACCGGGGAGCTGTTTTTT.